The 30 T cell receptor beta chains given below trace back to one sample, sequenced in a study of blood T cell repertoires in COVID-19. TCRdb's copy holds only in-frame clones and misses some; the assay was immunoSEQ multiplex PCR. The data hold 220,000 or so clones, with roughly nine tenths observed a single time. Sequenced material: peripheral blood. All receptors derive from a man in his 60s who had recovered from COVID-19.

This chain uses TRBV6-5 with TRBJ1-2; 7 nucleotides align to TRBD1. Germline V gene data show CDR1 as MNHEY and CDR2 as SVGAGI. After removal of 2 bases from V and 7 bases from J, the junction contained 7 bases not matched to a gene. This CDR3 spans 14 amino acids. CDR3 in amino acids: CASSYPDRVSGYTF. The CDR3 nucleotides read TGTGCCAGCAGTTACCCCGACAGGGTGAGTGGCTACACCTTC.

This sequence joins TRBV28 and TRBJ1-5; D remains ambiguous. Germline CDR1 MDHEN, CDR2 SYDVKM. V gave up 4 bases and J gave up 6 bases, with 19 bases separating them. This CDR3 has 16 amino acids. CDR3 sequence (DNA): TGTGCCAGCAGTTCAATAGCCTCACGCCGGGGTCAGCCCCAGCATTTT. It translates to CASSSIASRRGQPQHF.

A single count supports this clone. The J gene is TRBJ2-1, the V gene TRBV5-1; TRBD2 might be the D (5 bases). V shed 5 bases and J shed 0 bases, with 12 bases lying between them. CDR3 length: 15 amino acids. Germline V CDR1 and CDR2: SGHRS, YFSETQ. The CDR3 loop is CASRVVTNSYNEQFF. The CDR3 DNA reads TGCGCCAGCAGGGTGGTGACTAACTCCTACAATGAGCAGTTCTTC.

The CDR3 spells CASSKSGVNTEAFF. The CDR3 bases are TGCGCCAGCAGCAAGAGCGGGGTGAACACTGAAGCTTTCTTT. The chain couples TRBV5-1 to TRBJ1-1; no definite D call. From germline, CDR1 is SGHRS and CDR2 YFSETQ. This CDR3 is 14 amino acids long. The V end lost 4 bases, the J end lost 0 bases, and 10 bases lay between the germline ends.

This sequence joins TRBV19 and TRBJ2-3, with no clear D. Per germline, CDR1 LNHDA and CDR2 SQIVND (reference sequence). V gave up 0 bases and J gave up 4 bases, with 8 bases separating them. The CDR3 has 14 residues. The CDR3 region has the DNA TGTGCCAGTAGTATAGATCGTAACTCAGATACGCAGTATTTT. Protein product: CASSIDRNSDTQYF.

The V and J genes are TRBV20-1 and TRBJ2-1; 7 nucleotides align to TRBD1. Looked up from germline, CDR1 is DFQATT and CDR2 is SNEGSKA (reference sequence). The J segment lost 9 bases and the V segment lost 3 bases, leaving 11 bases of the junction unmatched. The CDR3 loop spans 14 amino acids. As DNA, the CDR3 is TGCAGTGCTAGTTACTCCAGGGGGAACGGTGAGCAGTTCTTC. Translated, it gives CSASYSRGNGEQFF.

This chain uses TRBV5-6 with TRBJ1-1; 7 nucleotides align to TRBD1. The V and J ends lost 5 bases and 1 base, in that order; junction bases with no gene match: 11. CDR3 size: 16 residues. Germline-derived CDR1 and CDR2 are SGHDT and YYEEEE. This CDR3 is CASRRTPGTANTEAFF. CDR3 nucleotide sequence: TGTGCCAGCAGACGAACCCCCGGGACAGCGAACACTGAAGCTTTCTTT.

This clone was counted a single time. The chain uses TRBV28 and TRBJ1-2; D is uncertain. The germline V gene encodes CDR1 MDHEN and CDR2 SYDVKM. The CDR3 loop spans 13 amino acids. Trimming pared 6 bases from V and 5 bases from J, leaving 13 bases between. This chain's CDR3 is CASSPRSRYGYTF. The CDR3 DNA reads TGTGCCAGCAGCCCTCGGAGTAGGTATGGCTACACCTTC.

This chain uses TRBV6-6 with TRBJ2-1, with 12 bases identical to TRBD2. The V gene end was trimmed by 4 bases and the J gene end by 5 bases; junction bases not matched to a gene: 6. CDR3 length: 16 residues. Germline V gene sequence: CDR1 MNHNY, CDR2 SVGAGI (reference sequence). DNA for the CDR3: TGTGCCAGCAGTTCCAGGACTAGCGGGGTCAACAATGAGCAGTTCTTC. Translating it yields CASSSRTSGVNNEQFF.

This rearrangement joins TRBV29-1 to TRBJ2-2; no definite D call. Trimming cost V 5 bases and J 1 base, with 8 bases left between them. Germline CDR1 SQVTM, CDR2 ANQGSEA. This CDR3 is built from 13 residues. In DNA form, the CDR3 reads TGCAGCGTTTTAACGGTGAACACCGGGGAGCTGTTTTTT. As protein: CSVLTVNTGELFF.

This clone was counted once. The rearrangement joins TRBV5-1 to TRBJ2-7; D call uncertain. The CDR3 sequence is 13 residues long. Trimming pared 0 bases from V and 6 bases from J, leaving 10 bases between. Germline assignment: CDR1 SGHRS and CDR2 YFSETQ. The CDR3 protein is CASSLAETSEQYF. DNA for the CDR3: TGCGCCAGCAGCTTGGCCGAAACTTCCGAGCAGTACTTC.

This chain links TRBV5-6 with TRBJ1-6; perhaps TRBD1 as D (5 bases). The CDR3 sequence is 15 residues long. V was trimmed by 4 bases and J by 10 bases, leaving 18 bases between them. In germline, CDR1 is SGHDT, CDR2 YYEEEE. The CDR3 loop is CASSPEEGRGSPLHF. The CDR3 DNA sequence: TGTGCCAGCAGCCCGGAAGAGGGTCGGGGGTCACCCCTCCACTTT.

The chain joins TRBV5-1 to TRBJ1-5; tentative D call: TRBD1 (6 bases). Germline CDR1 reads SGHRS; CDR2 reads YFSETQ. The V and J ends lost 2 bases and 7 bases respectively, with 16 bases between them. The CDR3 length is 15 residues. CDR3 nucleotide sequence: TGCGCCAGCAGCTTTGGACAGAACACGGGCCAGCCCCAGCATTTT. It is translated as CASSFGQNTGQPQHF. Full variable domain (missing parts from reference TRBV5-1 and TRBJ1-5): KAGVTQTPRYLIKTRGQQVTLSCSPISGHRSVSWYQQTPGQGLQFLFEYFSETQRNKGNFPGRFSGRQFSNSRSEMNVSTLELGDSALYLCASSFGQNTGQPQHFGDGTRLSIL.

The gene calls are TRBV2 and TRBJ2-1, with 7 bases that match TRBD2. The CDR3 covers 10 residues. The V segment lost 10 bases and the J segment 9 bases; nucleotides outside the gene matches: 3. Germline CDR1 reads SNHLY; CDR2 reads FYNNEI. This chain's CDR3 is CATREIEQFF. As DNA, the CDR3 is TGTGCCACGCGGGAGATTGAGCAGTTCTTC.

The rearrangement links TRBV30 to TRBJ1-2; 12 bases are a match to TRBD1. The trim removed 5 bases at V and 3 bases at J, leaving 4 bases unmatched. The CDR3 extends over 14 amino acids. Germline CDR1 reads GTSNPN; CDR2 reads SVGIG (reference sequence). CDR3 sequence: CAWGTGGAYYGYTF. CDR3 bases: TGTGCCTGGGGGACAGGGGGCGCCTACTATGGCTACACCTTC.

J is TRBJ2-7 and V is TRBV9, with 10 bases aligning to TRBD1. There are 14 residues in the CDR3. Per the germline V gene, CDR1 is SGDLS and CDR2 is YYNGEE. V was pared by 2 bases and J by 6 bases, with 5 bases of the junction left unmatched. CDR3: CASSVTGGEGEQYF. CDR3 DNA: TGTGCCAGCAGCGTGACAGGGGGCGAAGGCGAGCAGTACTTC.

CDR3 sequence (DNA): TGTGCCACCAGTGATCCCGGGACAGTAGGCTACACCTTC. It codes for CATSDPGTVGYTF. The chain is built from TRBV24-1 and TRBJ1-2; 7 bases are a match to TRBD1. The junction had 5 bases not matched to a gene; V was cut back by 3 bases and J by 8 bases. This CDR3 spans 13 amino acids. Germline V gene data show CDR1 as KGHDR and CDR2 as SFDVKD.

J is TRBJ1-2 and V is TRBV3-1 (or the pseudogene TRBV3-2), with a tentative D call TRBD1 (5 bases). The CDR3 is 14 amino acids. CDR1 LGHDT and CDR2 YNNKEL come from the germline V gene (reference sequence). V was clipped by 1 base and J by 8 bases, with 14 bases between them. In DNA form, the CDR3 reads TGTGCCAGCAGCCAAGCAAGGACAACCTTGGGCTACACCTTC. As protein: CASSQARTTLGYTF.

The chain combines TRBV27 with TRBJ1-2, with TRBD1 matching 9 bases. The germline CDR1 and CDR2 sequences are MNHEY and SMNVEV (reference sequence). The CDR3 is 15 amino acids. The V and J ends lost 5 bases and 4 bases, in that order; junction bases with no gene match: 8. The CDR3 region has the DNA TGTGCCAGCAGTGCGCGACAGGGGGGAGGCTATGGCTACACCTTC. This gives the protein CASSARQGGGYGYTF.

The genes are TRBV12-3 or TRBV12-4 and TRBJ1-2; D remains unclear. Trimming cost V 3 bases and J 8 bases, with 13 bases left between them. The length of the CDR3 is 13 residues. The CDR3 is CASSLSGPGGYTF. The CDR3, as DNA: TGTGCCAGCAGTTTGTCAGGCCCGGGGGGCTACACCTTC.

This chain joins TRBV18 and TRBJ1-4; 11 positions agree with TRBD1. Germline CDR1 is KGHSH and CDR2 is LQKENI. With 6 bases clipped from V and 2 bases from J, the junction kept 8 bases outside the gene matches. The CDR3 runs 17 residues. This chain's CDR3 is CASSEDRGLGTNEKLFF. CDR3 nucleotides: TGTGCCAGCTCGGAGGACAGGGGGCTCGGGACTAATGAAAAACTGTTTTTT.

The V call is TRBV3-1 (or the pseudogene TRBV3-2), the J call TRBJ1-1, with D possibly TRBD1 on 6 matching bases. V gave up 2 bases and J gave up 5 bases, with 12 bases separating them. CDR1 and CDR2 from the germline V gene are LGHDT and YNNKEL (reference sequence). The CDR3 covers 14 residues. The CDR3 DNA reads TGTGCCAGCAGCCAAATCCTGACAGGAACTGAAGCTTTCTTT. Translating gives CASSQILTGTEAFF.

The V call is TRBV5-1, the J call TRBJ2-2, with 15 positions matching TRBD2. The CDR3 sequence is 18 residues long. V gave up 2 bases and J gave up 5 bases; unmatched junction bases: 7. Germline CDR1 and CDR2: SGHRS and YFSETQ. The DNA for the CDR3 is TGCGCCAGCAGCTTCCTTGGACTAGCGGGAGGGCGGACCGGGGAGCTGTTTTTT. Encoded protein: CASSFLGLAGGRTGELFF. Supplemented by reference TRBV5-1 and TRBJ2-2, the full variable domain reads KAGVTQTPRYLIKTRGQQVTLSCSPISGHRSVSWYQQTPGQGLQFLFEYFSETQRNKGNFPGRFSGRQFSNSRSEMNVSTLELGDSALYLCASSFLGLAGGRTGELFFGEGSRLTVL.

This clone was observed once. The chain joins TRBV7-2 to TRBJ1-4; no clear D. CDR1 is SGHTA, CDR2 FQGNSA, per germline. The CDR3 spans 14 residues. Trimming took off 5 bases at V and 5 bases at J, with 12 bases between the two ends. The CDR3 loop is CASSPRRVNEKLFF. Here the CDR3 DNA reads TGTGCCAGCAGCCCTAGACGGGTGAATGAAAAACTGTTTTTT.

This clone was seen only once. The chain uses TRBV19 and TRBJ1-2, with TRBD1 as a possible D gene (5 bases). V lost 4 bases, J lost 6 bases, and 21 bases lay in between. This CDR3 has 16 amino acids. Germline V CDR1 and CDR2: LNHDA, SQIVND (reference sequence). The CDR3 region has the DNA TGTGCCAGTAGTACCCTACAAGCGGGGGTAACGAATGGCTACACCTTC. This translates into CASSTLQAGVTNGYTF.

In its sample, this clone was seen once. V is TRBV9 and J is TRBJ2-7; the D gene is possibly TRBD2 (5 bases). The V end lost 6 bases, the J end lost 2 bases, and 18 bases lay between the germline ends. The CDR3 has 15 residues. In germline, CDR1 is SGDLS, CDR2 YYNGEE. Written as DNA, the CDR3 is TGTGCCAGCAAAGCCCCCGGAGGAGTCACCTACGAGCAGTACTTC. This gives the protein CASKAPGGVTYEQYF.

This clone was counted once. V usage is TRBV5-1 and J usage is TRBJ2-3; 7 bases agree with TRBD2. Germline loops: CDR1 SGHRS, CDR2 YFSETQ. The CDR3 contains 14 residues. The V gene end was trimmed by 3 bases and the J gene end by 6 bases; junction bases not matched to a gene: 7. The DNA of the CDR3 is TGCGCCAGCAGCTGGGGGAGGGCAGTGGATACGCAGTATTTT. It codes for CASSWGRAVDTQYF.

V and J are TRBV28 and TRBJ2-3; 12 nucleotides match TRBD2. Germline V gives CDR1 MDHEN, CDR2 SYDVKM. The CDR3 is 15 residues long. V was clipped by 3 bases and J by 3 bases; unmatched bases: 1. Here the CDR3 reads CASSLLAGGTDTQYF. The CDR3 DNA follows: TGTGCCAGCAGTTTGCTAGCGGGAGGGACAGATACGCAGTATTTT.

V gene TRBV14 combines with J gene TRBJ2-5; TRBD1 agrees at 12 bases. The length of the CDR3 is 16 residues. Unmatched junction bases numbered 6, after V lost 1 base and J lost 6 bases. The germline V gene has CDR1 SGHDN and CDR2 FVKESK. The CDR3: CASSQVLGQGAKTQYF. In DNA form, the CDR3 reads TGTGCCAGCAGCCAAGTTTTGGGACAGGGGGCGAAGACCCAGTACTTC.

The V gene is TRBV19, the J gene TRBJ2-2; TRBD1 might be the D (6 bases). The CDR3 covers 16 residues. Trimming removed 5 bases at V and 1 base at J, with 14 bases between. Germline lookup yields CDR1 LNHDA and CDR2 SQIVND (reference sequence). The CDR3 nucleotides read TGTGCCAGTAGTCTGGGGACATTCGGGAACACCGGGGAGCTGTTTTTT. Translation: CASSLGTFGNTGELFF.